Below are 32 T cell receptor beta chains sequenced from a single sample in a study of response to subunit inactivated influenza vaccine. TCRdb reanalysed the RT-PCR reads using MiXCR and keeps one entry per CDR3 protein. Of some 500,000 distinct CDR3 sequences listed, roughly 23% were seen once; the top ten hold approximately 1.9%. This material consisted of CD4+ T cells sorted from PBMCs, taken about 5 days after vaccination. The receptors shown here come from a man aged 45 to 65 who received an inactivated influenza vaccine.

J is TRBJ2-1 and V is TRBV3-1, with 9 positions matching TRBD1. The CDR3 loop spans 15 amino acids. CDR1 is LGHDT, CDR2 YNNKEL, per germline (reference sequence). The ends lost 1 base at V and 10 bases at J; junction bases unmatched: 8. The CDR3 DNA follows: TGTGCCAGCAGCCAAGCAGGGACAGGGCGTGGGGAGCAGTTCTTC. The encoded protein is CASSQAGTGRGEQFF.

The V call is TRBV7-2, the J call TRBJ2-4; D is perhaps TRBD1 (6 bases). Germline CDR1 reads SGHTA; CDR2 reads FQGNSA. The CDR3 sequence is 14 residues long. V was shortened by 5 bases and J by 2 bases, with 10 bases between the two germline ends. The CDR3: CASSVDSSKNIQYF. CDR3 nucleotide sequence: TGTGCCAGCAGCGTGGACAGTTCCAAAAACATTCAGTACTTC.

The chain carries TRBV12-3 or TRBV12-4 and TRBJ2-2, with 7 bases matching TRBD1. This CDR3 spans 15 amino acids. J was trimmed by 7 bases and V by 6 bases; bases with no gene match: 11. The CDR3 here is CASRLSTGEHGELFF. The CDR3 coding sequence is TGTGCCAGCAGGTTGAGTACAGGGGAACACGGGGAGCTGTTTTTT.

Turning to this clonotype: Possible read error: a much larger clone is one base away. V usage is TRBV12-3 or TRBV12-4 and J usage is TRBJ2-7, with 9 positions matching TRBD2. The CDR3 spans 15 residues. CDR3 loop: CARSSSGTSSYEQYF. Written as DNA, the CDR3 is TGTGCCAGGAGTTCTAGCGGGACTAGCTCCTACGAGCAGTACTTC.

This clonotype came up many times. This rearrangement joins TRBV4-2 to TRBJ1-1; 11 bases align to TRBD1. Germline CDR1 LGHNA, CDR2 YNFKEQ. V was pared by 3 bases and J by 4 bases, with 4 bases of the junction left unmatched. This CDR3 contains 15 residues. The CDR3 DNA reads TGTGCCAGCAGCCACCCCGGGACAGGGGGCACTGAAGCTTTCTTT. This codes for CASSHPGTGGTEAFF.

The rearrangement links TRBV7-2 to TRBJ2-5; 7 bases align to TRBD1. CDR3 size: 15 residues. Germline V gene sequence: CDR1 SGHTA, CDR2 FQGNSA. Unmatched junction bases numbered 11, after V lost 5 bases and J lost 5 bases. Here the CDR3 DNA reads TGTGCCAGCAGCCCCAGGACAGGACAAAGGGAGACCCAGTACTTC. It codes for CASSPRTGQRETQYF.

This clonotype has only a few counts. The V call is TRBV5-5, the J call TRBJ2-7; 7 bases align to TRBD2. Germline-derived CDR1 and CDR2 are SGHKS and YYEKEE (reference sequence). The CDR3 contains 15 residues. V dropped 1 base and J dropped 2; count of bases not matched to a gene: 6. CDR3 amino acids: CASSLRSGLPYEQYF. For the CDR3, the DNA is TGTGCCAGCAGCTTGCGTAGCGGGCTACCCTACGAGCAGTACTTC.

The chain combines TRBV30 with TRBJ2-7, with TRBD2 matching over 11 bases. Unmatched junction bases numbered 11, after V lost 4 bases and J lost 3 bases. Germline CDR1 is GTSNPN and CDR2 is SVGIG (reference sequence). The CDR3 contains 16 residues. CDR3 protein: CAWKNTGTSGFYEQYF. CDR3 in DNA: TGTGCCTGGAAGAATACCGGGACTAGCGGATTCTACGAGCAGTACTTC.

The V and J genes are TRBV7-3 and TRBJ2-2, with TRBD1 identical over 9 bases. This CDR3 region has 18 residues. J was trimmed by 4 bases and V by 2 bases; bases with no gene match: 11. The V gene's germline CDR1 is SGHTA and CDR2 FQGTGA. In DNA form, the CDR3 reads TGTGCCAGCAGCTTATTACAAGGGACAGGGAACTCCACCGGGGAGCTGTTTTTT. Protein sequence: CASSLLQGTGNSTGELFF.

In its sample, this clonotype was seen a few times. The chain uses TRBV12-5 and TRBJ2-1; D is undetermined. CDR1 and CDR2 from the germline V gene are LGHNT and FRNRAP. With 3 bases removed from V and 5 bases from J, the gap between germline ends came to 8 bases. CDR3 size: 13 residues. The CDR3 bases are TGTGCTAGTGGTTTATCCCATAACAATGAGCAGTTCTTC. This translates into CASGLSHNNEQFF.

This clonotype came up once. The chain recombines TRBV4-3 with TRBJ2-3; D is uncertain. The CDR3 is made up of 17 amino acids. The V end lost 8 bases, the J end lost 0 bases, and 21 bases lay between the germline ends. The germline V gene has CDR1 LGHNA and CDR2 YSLEER. CDR3 loop: CASALRIGTFSTDTQYF. CDR3 nucleotides: TGCGCCAGCGCCCTAAGGATAGGAACCTTTAGCACAGATACGCAGTATTTT.

The chain links TRBV4-1 to TRBJ2-6, with 7 bases fitting TRBD1. The V segment lost 2 bases and the J segment 2 bases; nucleotides outside the gene matches: 0. The CDR3 spans 15 residues. Germline values: CDR1 MGHRA, CDR2 YSYEKL. The CDR3 region has the DNA TGCGCCAGCAGCCAACAGGGGGCTGGGGCCAACGTCCTGACTTTC. This sequence encodes CASSQQGAGANVLTF.

This clonotype has more than one count but fewer than ten. The V call is TRBV20-1, the J call TRBJ1-1; no firm D call. Germline-derived CDR1 and CDR2 are DFQATT and SNEGSKA (reference sequence). The CDR3 is 12 residues long. Trimming shortened V by 3 bases and J by 2 bases, and 7 bases separated the two germline ends. CDR3 in DNA: TGCAGTGCTAGGTCGGCTAACACTGAAGCTTTCTTT. Translated, it gives CSARSANTEAFF.

This clonotype was seen repeatedly, ten times or more. The V and J genes are TRBV5-1 and TRBJ1-2; TRBD1 might be the D (6 bases). CDR1 is SGHRS and CDR2 is YFSETQ in the germline V gene. Trimming took 4 bases from V and 4 from J, leaving 11 bases between them. The CDR3 consists of 13 residues. The CDR3 loop reads CASSLTGFYGYTF. The CDR3, as DNA: TGCGCCAGCAGCCTAACAGGGTTCTATGGCTACACCTTC.

This clonotype occurred a few times. The rearrangement links TRBV11-3 to TRBJ2-1, with D perhaps matching TRBD2 (5 bases). CDR1 SGHNT and CDR2 YENEEA come from the germline V gene. Trimming removed 5 bases at V and 4 bases at J, with 9 bases between. This CDR3 is 13 amino acids long. The CDR3 nucleotides read TGTGCCAGCAGCGCCCGGACTTACAATGAGCAGTTCTTC. Translating gives CASSARTYNEQFF. Complete variable domain (other parts from reference TRBV11-3 and TRBJ2-1): EAGVVQSPRYKIIEKKQPVAFWCNPISGHNTLYWYLQNLGQGPELLIRYENEEAVDDSQLPKDRFSAERLKGVDSTLKIQPAELGDSAVYLCASSARTYNEQFFGPGTRLTVL.

The rearrangement uses TRBV4-2 and TRBJ2-5; D is ambiguous. Germline V gene data show CDR1 as LGHNA and CDR2 as YNFKEQ. V was shortened by 1 base and J by 1 base, with 4 bases between the two germline ends. This CDR3 contains 13 residues. CDR3 nucleotide sequence: TGTGCCAGCAGCCAAGCCCCCCAAGAGACCCAGTACTTC. Protein: CASSQAPQETQYF.

This clonotype was observed a few times. This rearrangement joins TRBV7-6 to TRBJ2-5; no firm D call. Looked up from germline, CDR1 is SGHVS and CDR2 is FNYEAQ. This CDR3 comprises 13 residues. Deletions cut 1 base from V and 9 bases from J, with 12 bases between. CDR3 nucleotides: TGTGCCAGCAGCTTAGAAGTCAGTCAGGCCCAGTACTTC. Its protein product is CASSLEVSQAQYF.

This clonotype was seen more than once but under ten times. The chain uses TRBV27 and TRBJ2-3; D is unresolved. The germline V and J ends were trimmed by 6 bases and 2 bases, with 6 bases remaining between them. Per germline, CDR1 MNHEY and CDR2 SMNVEV (reference sequence). The CDR3 sequence is 12 residues long. For the CDR3, the DNA is TGTGCCAGCAGGCTGAACACAGATACGCAGTATTTT. Residues: CASRLNTDTQYF.

The chain employs TRBV30 and TRBJ1-1; D is unclear. The CDR3 is 12 amino acids. Trimming shortened V by 0 bases and J by 6 bases, and 8 bases separated the two germline ends. Per the germline V gene, CDR1 is GTSNPN and CDR2 is SVGIG (reference sequence). In DNA form, the CDR3 reads TGTGCCTGGAGTGTATTAGAGCCTGAAGCTTTCTTT. Translation gives CAWSVLEPEAFF.

The CDR3 bases are TGCGCCAGCAGCTCGCAGACTAGCGGGACCGGCGAGCAGTACTTC. Protein: CASSSQTSGTGEQYF. The V gene is TRBV5-1, the J gene TRBJ2-7, with TRBD2 identical over 11 bases. CDR3 length equals 15 residues. V shed 3 bases, J shed 6 bases, and the junction held 8 bases outside the gene matches. Germline lookup yields CDR1 SGHRS and CDR2 YFSETQ.

The rearrangement uses TRBV4-1 and TRBJ1-3, with unresolved D. This CDR3 region has 13 residues. Germline CDR1 is MGHRA and CDR2 is YSYEKL. Trimming removed 0 bases at V and 5 bases at J, with 5 bases between. The CDR3 DNA reads TGCGCCAGCAGCCAAGAAGAGAGAAACACCATATATTTT. This codes for CASSQEERNTIYF.

The CDR3 sequence is CASSLPRNTEAFF. DNA for the CDR3: TGTGCCAGCAGTTTGCCGAGGAACACTGAAGCTTTCTTT. V gene TRBV28 combines with J gene TRBJ1-1; D gene uncertain. V lost 3 bases, J lost 1 base, and 6 bases lay in between. The CDR3 totals 13 residues. Germline V gives CDR1 MDHEN, CDR2 SYDVKM.

This chain connects TRBV5-4 to TRBJ2-1; 12 nucleotides align to TRBD2. The CDR3 is made up of 17 amino acids. The trim removed 5 bases at V and 4 bases at J, leaving 10 bases unmatched. The germline V gene has CDR1 SGHNT and CDR2 YYREEE (reference sequence). CDR3 sequence reads: CASSNKLAGGRYNEQFF. CDR3 DNA sequence: TGTGCCAGCAGTAATAAGCTAGCGGGAGGGCGGTACAATGAGCAGTTCTTC.

This clonotype has only a few counts. This chain joins TRBV12-3 or TRBV12-4 and TRBJ2-7, with D perhaps being TRBD1 or TRBD2 (5 bases each). The CDR3 extends over 13 amino acids. V was pared by 0 bases and J by 8 bases, with 11 bases between. The CDR3 DNA is TGTGCCAGCAGTTTAGCGGGACCTTGGAAGCAGTACTTC. The encoded protein is CASSLAGPWKQYF.

The sample holds a few counts of this clonotype. This chain links TRBV4-3 with TRBJ2-2, with no clear D. This CDR3 spans 16 amino acids. The V and J ends lost 1 base and 0 bases respectively, with 9 bases between them. Germline CDR1 and CDR2: LGHNA and YSLEER. The CDR3 sequence: CASSQGQLTNTGELFF. For the CDR3, the DNA is TGCGCCAGCAGCCAAGGTCAGCTCACGAACACCGGGGAGCTGTTTTTT.

The chain joins TRBV7-8 to TRBJ2-5; 9 positions agree with TRBD1. The germline CDR1 and CDR2 sequences are SGHVS and FQNEAQ. The CDR3 is 14 amino acids. The ends lost 4 bases at V and 7 bases at J; junction bases unmatched: 7. The CDR3 DNA reads as TGTGCCAGCAGCTATTACAGGGGGCCGGGGACCCAGTACTTC. It specifies CASSYYRGPGTQYF.

The chain links TRBV12-3 or TRBV12-4 to TRBJ1-2, with TRBD1 as a possible D gene (5 bases). The CDR3 runs to 13 residues. Trimming took 2 bases from V and 5 from J, leaving 9 bases between them. CDR3 DNA sequence: TGTGCCAGCAGTTTAACGCGGGGGTATGGCTACACCTTC. Its protein is CASSLTRGYGYTF.

The chain carries TRBV29-1 and TRBJ2-5; no clear D. The V and J ends lost 4 bases and 0 bases respectively, with 6 bases between them. Germline loops: CDR1 SQVTM, CDR2 ANQGSEA. The CDR3 loop spans 12 amino acids. The CDR3 protein is CSVVEYQETQYF. CDR3 DNA: TGCAGCGTTGTAGAGTACCAAGAGACCCAGTACTTC.

The chain recombines TRBV7-9 with TRBJ2-1; D is uncertain. The CDR3 loop spans 13 amino acids. Germline CDR1 is SEHNR and CDR2 is FQNEAQ (reference sequence). V lost 5 bases and J 10 bases, leaving 15 bases between the germline ends. CDR3 sequence reads: CASSVIARREQFF. CDR3 bases: TGTGCCAGCAGCGTTATCGCGCGCAGAGAGCAGTTCTTC.

This chain joins TRBV5-5 and TRBJ2-3; 12 bases align to TRBD2. Trimming cost V 4 bases and J 2 bases; bases outside gene matches: 5. The germline CDR1 and CDR2 sequences are SGHKS and YYEKEE (reference sequence). The CDR3 sequence is 16 residues long. The CDR3 spells CASSPGLAGNTDTQYF. The CDR3 DNA reads as TGTGCCAGCAGCCCCGGACTAGCGGGGAACACAGATACGCAGTATTTT. The full variable domain, completed using reference TRBV5-5 and TRBJ2-3, is DAGVTQSPTHLIKTRGQQVTLRCSPISGHKSVSWYQQVLGQGPQFIFQYYEKEERGRGNFPDRFSARQFPNYSSELNVNALLLGDSALYLCASSPGLAGNTDTQYFGPGTRLTVL.

This clonotype was counted only a few times. The chain carries TRBV6-2 or TRBV6-3 and TRBJ2-7, with 7 bases fitting TRBD1. The CDR3 loop spans 15 amino acids. With V trimmed by 0 bases and J by 6 bases, 8 bases remained unmatched. From germline, CDR1 is MNHEY and CDR2 SVGEGT. CDR3 region: CASSYSRTGGGEQYF. The DNA for the CDR3 is TGTGCCAGCAGTTACTCCCGGACAGGTGGTGGCGAGCAGTACTTC.

The chain combines TRBV13 with TRBJ2-3; weak D call: TRBD2 (5 bases). CDR1 PRHDT and CDR2 FYEKMQ come from the germline V gene (reference sequence). Trimming took off 5 bases at V and 9 bases at J, with 15 bases between the two ends. The CDR3 is 13 residues long. CDR3 nucleotides: TGTGCCAGCAGCCGCGGGCGAACGGTAACGCAGTATTTT. Translated, it gives CASSRGRTVTQYF.